These T cell receptor beta chains were read from a single sample in a study of blood T cell repertoires in COVID-19. The data were produced by immunoSEQ multiplex PCR, yet TCRdb's version contains in-frame clones alone and is incomplete. The sample holds under 200,000 clones; about nine tenths are singletons and the top ten take about 2%. The source material was peripheral blood. The receptors derive from a man between 18 and 29 years old with acute or convalescent COVID-19. The CDR3 runs from the conserved cysteine through the conserved F or W. Fields, in order: D gene, J gene, V gene, clone size, CDR3 DNA, CDR3 protein. D genes are given only for firm matches. A row's size may be missing; if present it is once, few, many or a size class.

D gene: NA
J gene: TRBJ1-2
V gene: TRBV21-1
clone size: NA
CDR3 DNA: TGTGCCAGCAGCAAAGGGGGGGGATTTGGCTACACCTTC
CDR3 protein: CASSKGGGFGYTF

D gene: TRBD2
J gene: TRBJ2-2
V gene: TRBV5-1
clone size: NA
CDR3 DNA: TGCGCCAGCAGCTATCTAGGGACTAGCGGGAGCTACACCGGGGAGCTGTTTTTT
CDR3 protein: CASSYLGTSGSYTGELFF

D gene: TRBD2
J gene: TRBJ2-3
V gene: TRBV2
clone size: NA
CDR3 DNA: TGTGCCACCCAGAGCGGGAGAATAGATACGCAGTATTTT
CDR3 protein: CATQSGRIDTQYF

D gene: NA
J gene: TRBJ2-3
V gene: TRBV10-3
clone size: NA
CDR3 DNA: TGTGCCGCGCACCCGGACTCATTCACAGATACGCAGTATTTT
CDR3 protein: CAAHPDSFTDTQYF

D gene: NA
J gene: TRBJ1-2
V gene: TRBV7-9
clone size: NA
CDR3 DNA: TGTGCCAGCAGCTCCGACATCACGCCGGGGTTTGGCTACACCTTC
CDR3 protein: CASSSDITPGFGYTF

D gene: NA
J gene: TRBJ2-7
V gene: TRBV15
clone size: NA
CDR3 DNA: TGTGCCACCAGCTGGAAGGGAGCGCCTGAGCAGTACTTC
CDR3 protein: CATSWKGAPEQYF

D gene: NA
J gene: TRBJ1-1
V gene: TRBV5-1
clone size: NA
CDR3 DNA: TGCGCCAGCAGCTTGGACGGGACTGAAGCTTTCTTT
CDR3 protein: CASSLDGTEAFF

D gene: TRBD1
J gene: TRBJ2-1
V gene: TRBV29-1
clone size: NA
CDR3 DNA: TGCAGCGCAACGGACAGGGGATTTCGGGACAATGAGCAGTTCTTC
CDR3 protein: CSATDRGFRDNEQFF

D gene: TRBD2
J gene: TRBJ2-5
V gene: TRBV9
clone size: NA
CDR3 DNA: TGTGCCAGCAGCGTAGGACTAGCGGGGGGGCTTAACCAAGAGACCCAGTACTTC
CDR3 protein: CASSVGLAGGLNQETQYF

D gene: TRBD2
J gene: TRBJ2-3
V gene: TRBV9
clone size: NA
CDR3 DNA: TGTGCCAGCAGCGTAGGCGGGAGTCCAGATACGCAGTATTTT
CDR3 protein: CASSVGGSPDTQYF

D gene: TRBD1
J gene: TRBJ1-2
V gene: TRBV2
clone size: once
CDR3 DNA: TGTGCCAGCAGCCCGAGTAGGACAGGGCTCAATGGCTACACCTTC
CDR3 protein: CASSPSRTGLNGYTF

D gene: NA
J gene: TRBJ1-1
V gene: TRBV9
clone size: NA
CDR3 DNA: TGTGCCAGCAGCTCCAGAAGGGGCCCGACTGAAGCTTTCTTT
CDR3 protein: CASSSRRGPTEAFF

D gene: NA
J gene: TRBJ2-3
V gene: TRBV23-1
clone size: NA
CDR3 DNA: TGCGCCAGCAACCACCCCCGGCGCGGCCCAGGGAAACCGCATACTGGGCAGTATTTT
CDR3 protein: CASNHPRRGPGKPHTGQYF

D gene: NA
J gene: TRBJ2-3
V gene: TRBV24-1
clone size: NA
CDR3 DNA: TGTGCCACCGAGGACAATTCTAGCACAGATACGCAGTATTTT
CDR3 protein: CATEDNSSTDTQYF

D gene: NA
J gene: TRBJ1-1
V gene: TRBV5-6
clone size: once
CDR3 DNA: TGTGCCAGCACCGTGGGGGCAATGAACACTGAAGCTTTCTTT
CDR3 protein: CASTVGAMNTEAFF

D gene: TRBD2
J gene: TRBJ2-3
V gene: TRBV5-1
clone size: NA
CDR3 DNA: TGCGCCAGCAGCCGGGGGGTAGACTTAAACACAGATACGCAGTATTTT
CDR3 protein: CASSRGVDLNTDTQYF

D gene: TRBD1
J gene: TRBJ1-5
V gene: TRBV19
clone size: NA
CDR3 DNA: TGTGCCAGCAGTCTCCGAGGGGGCAGGGTCTACAATCAGCCCCAGCATTTT
CDR3 protein: CASSLRGGRVYNQPQHF

D gene: NA
J gene: TRBJ2-3
V gene: TRBV24-1
clone size: NA
CDR3 DNA: TGTGCCACCAGTGATAGCGGCACAGATACGCAGTATTTT
CDR3 protein: CATSDSGTDTQYF

D gene: NA
J gene: TRBJ1-2
V gene: TRBV29-1
clone size: NA
CDR3 DNA: TGCAGCGTGGTGCCGGGGGAACACTATGGCTACACCTTC
CDR3 protein: CSVVPGEHYGYTF

D gene: TRBD1
J gene: TRBJ2-5
V gene: TRBV5-1
clone size: NA
CDR3 DNA: TGCGCCAGCAGCTTGGGTGGGGGACAGTCAGAGACCCAGTACTTC
CDR3 protein: CASSLGGGQSETQYF

D gene: TRBD2
J gene: TRBJ2-1
V gene: TRBV10-3
clone size: NA
CDR3 DNA: TGTGCCATCACACCCTCAGCGGGGGGGCTGTACAATGAGCAGTTCTTC
CDR3 protein: CAITPSAGGLYNEQFF

D gene: TRBD2
J gene: TRBJ2-7
V gene: TRBV6-5
clone size: NA
CDR3 DNA: TGTGCCAGCAGTTGGGGGGGACTAGCGGGTCGCAAGCAGTACTTC
CDR3 protein: CASSWGGLAGRKQYF

D gene: NA
J gene: TRBJ2-3
V gene: TRBV7-9
clone size: NA
CDR3 DNA: TGTGCCAGCAGCCCAACAGATACGCAGTATTTT
CDR3 protein: CASSPTDTQYF

D gene: TRBD2
J gene: TRBJ2-7
V gene: TRBV19
clone size: NA
CDR3 DNA: TGTGCCAGTAGTATAGCGGGGATCCGGGGTAGCGGGAGCTCCTACGAGCAGTACTTC
CDR3 protein: CASSIAGIRGSGSSYEQYF

D gene: TRBD2
J gene: TRBJ2-7
V gene: TRBV6-2/TRBV6-3
clone size: once
CDR3 DNA: TGTGCCAGCAGTACGACTAGCGGGAGCTACGAGCAGTACTTC
CDR3 protein: CASSTTSGSYEQYF

D gene: TRBD1
J gene: TRBJ2-7
V gene: TRBV25-1
clone size: NA
CDR3 DNA: TGTGCCAGCAGTCCACCTAGTTTGGGACAGCACTACGAGCAGTACTTC
CDR3 protein: CASSPPSLGQHYEQYF

D gene: NA
J gene: TRBJ2-3
V gene: TRBV12-3/TRBV12-4
clone size: NA
CDR3 DNA: TGTGCCAGCAGAGCGCCGGGGGAGCCGCAGTATTTT
CDR3 protein: CASRAPGEPQYF

D gene: NA
J gene: TRBJ2-7
V gene: TRBV11-2
clone size: few
CDR3 DNA: TGTGCCAGCAGCCCTAGTATGGTCCCCTACGAGCAGTACTTC
CDR3 protein: CASSPSMVPYEQYF

D gene: NA
J gene: TRBJ1-3
V gene: TRBV27
clone size: NA
CDR3 DNA: TGTGCCAGCAGTTTATCGGGGGCGAGTGGAAACACCATATATTTT
CDR3 protein: CASSLSGASGNTIYF

D gene: NA
J gene: TRBJ1-1
V gene: TRBV6-5
clone size: NA
CDR3 DNA: TGTGCCAGTTGTGGGGGGTACACTGAAGCTTTCTTT
CDR3 protein: CASCGGYTEAFF

D gene: NA
J gene: TRBJ1-1
V gene: TRBV29-1
clone size: NA
CDR3 DNA: TGCAGCGTTGAGGGCTTTTCGGGGGGAACTGAAGCTTTCTTT
CDR3 protein: CSVEGFSGGTEAFF

D gene: TRBD2
J gene: TRBJ2-3
V gene: TRBV25-1
clone size: NA
CDR3 DNA: TGTGCCAGCAGTGAATGGGGGGGTGATTCAGATACGCAGTATTTT
CDR3 protein: CASSEWGGDSDTQYF

D gene: TRBD1
J gene: TRBJ1-3
V gene: TRBV5-1
clone size: NA
CDR3 DNA: TGCGCCAGCAGCCCCGGGACAGGGGGAATGATTGGAAACACCATATATTTT
CDR3 protein: CASSPGTGGMIGNTIYF

D gene: TRBD1
J gene: TRBJ1-1
V gene: TRBV6-5
clone size: NA
CDR3 DNA: TGTGCCAGCGCTCAGGGGGCGGCTGAAGCTTTCTTT
CDR3 protein: CASAQGAAEAFF

D gene: NA
J gene: TRBJ2-7
V gene: TRBV14
clone size: NA
CDR3 DNA: TGTGCCAGCAGCCAAGATTACGGGGTAGCCTCCTACGAGCAGTACTTC
CDR3 protein: CASSQDYGVASYEQYF

D gene: NA
J gene: TRBJ2-2
V gene: TRBV6-7
clone size: NA
CDR3 DNA: TGTGCCAGCAGTTACTCGCCGGCGACAGGGGAGCTGTTTTTT
CDR3 protein: CASSYSPATGELFF

D gene: TRBD1
J gene: TRBJ2-7
V gene: TRBV23-1
clone size: NA
CDR3 DNA: TGCGCCAGCAGTCAACCCCGGGACAGAGTCTACGAGCAGTACTTC
CDR3 protein: CASSQPRDRVYEQYF

D gene: TRBD2
J gene: TRBJ2-1
V gene: TRBV4-1
clone size: NA
CDR3 DNA: TGCGCCAGCAGCCAAGGAGAACTAGCGGGAGGGGGTGATAATGAGCAGTTCTTC
CDR3 protein: CASSQGELAGGGDNEQFF

D gene: TRBD1
J gene: TRBJ1-2
V gene: TRBV6-5
clone size: NA
CDR3 DNA: TGTGCCAGCAAGGCGACAGGGGGCTATGGCTACACCTTC
CDR3 protein: CASKATGGYGYTF

D gene: NA
J gene: TRBJ2-1
V gene: TRBV7-7
clone size: once
CDR3 DNA: TGTGCCAGCAGCTTAAAGCCCCAGGGAGGTTCAGCGGATGAGCAGTTCTTC
CDR3 protein: CASSLKPQGGSADEQFF

D gene: NA
J gene: TRBJ1-1
V gene: TRBV7-9
clone size: NA
CDR3 DNA: TGTGCCAGCAGCTTAACCGGGGGAAGGACTGAAGCTTTCTTT
CDR3 protein: CASSLTGGRTEAFF

D gene: TRBD1
J gene: TRBJ1-1
V gene: TRBV29-1
clone size: NA
CDR3 DNA: TGCAGCGGGTGGACAGGGGGCACTGAAGCTTTCTTT
CDR3 protein: CSGWTGGTEAFF

D gene: NA
J gene: TRBJ2-5
V gene: TRBV27
clone size: NA
CDR3 DNA: TGTGCCAGCAGTTCTTCTCCGTACCAAGAGACCCAGTACTTC
CDR3 protein: CASSSSPYQETQYF

D gene: NA
J gene: TRBJ2-7
V gene: TRBV9
clone size: NA
CDR3 DNA: TGTGCCAGCAGCGTAGGGGCGGGGGCATCCTACGAGCAGTACTTC
CDR3 protein: CASSVGAGASYEQYF

D gene: TRBD1
J gene: TRBJ2-1
V gene: TRBV9
clone size: NA
CDR3 DNA: TGTGCCAGCAGCGTAGGACAGGGGGCACATAGTGAGCAGTTCTTC
CDR3 protein: CASSVGQGAHSEQFF

D gene: NA
J gene: TRBJ2-5
V gene: TRBV19
clone size: NA
CDR3 DNA: TGTGCCAGTAGTCCGGGGGCGTGGCGGGGGTCCGGAGAGACCCAGTACTTC
CDR3 protein: CASSPGAWRGSGETQYF

D gene: NA
J gene: TRBJ2-7
V gene: TRBV24-1
clone size: NA
CDR3 DNA: TGTGCCACCAGTGATGGGGGCCTCGGCGACGAGCAGTACTTC
CDR3 protein: CATSDGGLGDEQYF

D gene: TRBD1
J gene: TRBJ2-1
V gene: TRBV12-3/TRBV12-4
clone size: NA
CDR3 DNA: TGTGCCAGCGGAGGACAGGGGGCTATCGAGCAGTTCTTC
CDR3 protein: CASGGQGAIEQFF

D gene: NA
J gene: TRBJ2-7
V gene: TRBV18
clone size: few
CDR3 DNA: TGTGCCAGCTCACTTACCGGGACTTCATGGGAGCAGTACTTC
CDR3 protein: CASSLTGTSWEQYF

D gene: NA
J gene: TRBJ1-2
V gene: TRBV27
clone size: NA
CDR3 DNA: TGTGCCAGCAGTTCGAGGGCCTTTTATGGCTACACCTTC
CDR3 protein: CASSSRAFYGYTF

D gene: TRBD1
J gene: TRBJ2-1
V gene: TRBV20-1
clone size: NA
CDR3 DNA: TGCAGTGCTACCAGGGGGAATGAGCAGTTCTTC
CDR3 protein: CSATRGNEQFF

D gene: NA
J gene: TRBJ1-3
V gene: TRBV4-1
clone size: NA
CDR3 DNA: TGCGCCAGCAGCCAAGATAATCAGGGCTCTCTTTTTGTGGAAAACACCATATATTTT
CDR3 protein: CASSQDNQGSLFVENTIYF

D gene: NA
J gene: TRBJ1-1
V gene: TRBV7-9
clone size: NA
CDR3 DNA: TGTGCCAGCAGCCCGGAGGGGTCCGCTTTCTTT
CDR3 protein: CASSPEGSAFF

D gene: TRBD1
J gene: TRBJ2-1
V gene: TRBV15
clone size: NA
CDR3 DNA: TGTGCCACCAGCAGAGCCGGGACAGGGGGCAATGAGCAGTTCTTC
CDR3 protein: CATSRAGTGGNEQFF

D gene: TRBD1
J gene: TRBJ1-1
V gene: TRBV3-1/TRBV3-2
clone size: NA
CDR3 DNA: TGTGCCAGCAGCCAACCCGACAGGGGCACTGAAGCTTTCTTT
CDR3 protein: CASSQPDRGTEAFF

D gene: TRBD1
J gene: TRBJ1-2
V gene: TRBV7-6
clone size: NA
CDR3 DNA: TGTGCCAGCAGCCCCCGCCCTACAGGGGCCATCTATGGCTACACCTTC
CDR3 protein: CASSPRPTGAIYGYTF

D gene: TRBD2
J gene: TRBJ2-3
V gene: TRBV5-1
clone size: NA
CDR3 DNA: TGCGCCAGCAGCTCCCGCGGGTCTAGCGGCGTTAGTACAGATACGCAGTATTTT
CDR3 protein: CASSSRGSSGVSTDTQYF